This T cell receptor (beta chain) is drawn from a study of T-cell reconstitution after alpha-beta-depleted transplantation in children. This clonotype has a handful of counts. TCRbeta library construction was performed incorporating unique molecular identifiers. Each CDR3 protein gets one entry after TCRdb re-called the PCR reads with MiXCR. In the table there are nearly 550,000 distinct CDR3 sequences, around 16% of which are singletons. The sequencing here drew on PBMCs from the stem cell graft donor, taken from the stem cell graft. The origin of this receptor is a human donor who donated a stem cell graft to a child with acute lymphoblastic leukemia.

The CDR3 DNA is TGCAGTGCTAGTGGCTGGGAGCGGAGTGGGACAGATACGCAGTATTTT. Translation: CSASGWERSGTDTQYF. V usage is TRBV20-1 and J usage is TRBJ2-3, with D perhaps TRBD2 (5 bases). Per the germline V gene, CDR1 is DFQATT and CDR2 is SNEGSKA (reference sequence). Trimming stripped 3 bases from V and 3 bases from J, with 19 bases between. This CDR3 is 16 amino acids long.